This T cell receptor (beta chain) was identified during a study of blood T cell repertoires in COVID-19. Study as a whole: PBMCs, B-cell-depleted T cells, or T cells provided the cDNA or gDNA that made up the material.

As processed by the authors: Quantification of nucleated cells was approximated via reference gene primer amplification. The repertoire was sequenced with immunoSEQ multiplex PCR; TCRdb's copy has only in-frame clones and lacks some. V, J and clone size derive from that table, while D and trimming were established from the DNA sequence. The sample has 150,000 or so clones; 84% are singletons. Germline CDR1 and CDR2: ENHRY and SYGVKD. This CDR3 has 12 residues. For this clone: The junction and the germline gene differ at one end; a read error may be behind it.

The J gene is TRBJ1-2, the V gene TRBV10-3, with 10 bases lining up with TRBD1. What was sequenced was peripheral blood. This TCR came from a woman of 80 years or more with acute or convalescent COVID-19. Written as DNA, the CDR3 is TGTGCCATCAGCCCCGACAGGGGGCCGACGTCCTTC. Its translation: CAISPDRGPTSF.